This record covers a single T cell receptor (beta chain). These data belong to a study of PD-L1 blockade in urothelial cancer. Time point defined: peripheral blood 6 weeks after treatment start. V was cut by 4 bases and J by 0 bases, with 25 bases left in between. Germline lookup yields CDR1 SNHLY and CDR2 FYNNEI. This CDR3 has 20 amino acids. The method was immunoSEQ multiplex PCR; TCRdb's version includes in-frame clones alone and lacks a portion of them. The repertoire consists of 42,000 or so clones, with roughly four fifths occurring once and the leading ten covering approximately 13%. The source material was PBMCs, sampled around atezolizumab (anti-PD-L1) treatment. The receptor was isolated from a man aged 55 to 70 with urothelial cancer. The chain links TRBV2 to TRBJ2-1; tentative D call: TRBD2 (5 bases). The CDR3 loop reads CASSVTPIDYPSLSYNEQFF. In DNA, the CDR3 is TGTGCCAGCAGTGTAACTCCTATCGACTATCCATCTCTCTCCTACAATGAGCAGTTCTTC.